Presented here are 30 T cell receptor beta chains from one specimen sequenced in a study of blood T cell repertoires in COVID-19. Profiled with immunoSEQ multiplex PCR; TCRdb holds only in-frame clones, not every one. The sample lists approximately 230,000 clones, 88% occurring once. The sample was peripheral blood. These receptors were obtained from a man of 80 years or more with acute or convalescent COVID-19.

V and J are TRBV19 and TRBJ1-6, with TRBD1 matching 8 bases. The V gene end was trimmed by 5 bases and the J gene end by 10 bases; junction bases not matched to a gene: 10. The CDR3 extends over 15 amino acids. Germline loops: CDR1 LNHDA, CDR2 SQIVND (reference sequence). This chain's CDR3 is CASSASTGGESPLHF. The CDR3 DNA sequence: TGTGCCAGTAGTGCTTCAACAGGGGGAGAATCACCCCTCCACTTT.

This sequence joins TRBV15 and TRBJ2-3; no definite D call. The CDR3 runs 14 residues. V lost 3 bases, J lost 2 bases, and 9 bases lay in between. Germline lookup yields CDR1 LNHNV and CDR2 YYDKDF (reference sequence). In DNA form, the CDR3 reads TGTGCCACCAGCAGGCGTGAATACACAGATACGCAGTATTTT. Translation: CATSRREYTDTQYF.

CDR3 residues: CASSIAPGTTETQYF. The CDR3 nucleotides are TGTGCCAGTAGTATAGCCCCCGGGACAACTGAGACCCAGTACTTC. The rearrangement uses TRBV19 and TRBJ2-5, with D perhaps TRBD1 (6 bases). Trimming took off 1 base at V and 5 bases at J, with 14 bases between the two ends. Germline V gene sequence: CDR1 LNHDA, CDR2 SQIVND (reference sequence). The CDR3 loop spans 15 amino acids.

The CDR3 DNA reads as TGCGCCAGCAGCCCCCGGTGGTTAGCTAACTATGGCTACACCTTC. Encoded protein: CASSPRWLANYGYTF. The V and J genes are TRBV4-1 and TRBJ1-2; D uncertain. This CDR3 has 15 residues. Germline V lookup: CDR1 MGHRA, CDR2 YSYEKL. With 4 bases removed from V and 0 bases from J, the gap between germline ends came to 12 bases.

The chain employs TRBV24-1 and TRBJ2-5; no firm D call. The germline V gene encodes CDR1 KGHDR and CDR2 SFDVKD. This CDR3 region has 13 residues. Trimming shortened V by 4 bases and J by 4 bases, and 9 bases separated the two germline ends. The CDR3 loop is CATSEPGLETQYF. CDR3 DNA sequence: TGTGCCACCAGTGAACCAGGATTAGAGACCCAGTACTTC.

This rearrangement joins TRBV7-6 to TRBJ2-7; possibly TRBD2 for D (5 bases). The CDR3 contains 16 residues. Germline V gene lookup returns CDR1 SGHVS and CDR2 FNYEAQ. Trimming stripped 1 base from V and 5 bases from J, with 18 bases between. The CDR3 coding sequence is TGTGCCAGCAGCTTAGGCCCTAGCCCCGGTCAGGACGAGCAGTACTTC. Its translation: CASSLGPSPGQDEQYF.

This chain connects TRBV6-1 to TRBJ1-6, with TRBD1 matching 11 bases. The germline V gene has CDR1 MNHNS and CDR2 SASEGT. Trimming cost V 3 bases and J 9 bases; bases outside gene matches: 1. This CDR3 contains 14 residues. The CDR3 reads CASSEGQGGSPLHF. The CDR3 nucleotides are TGTGCCAGCAGTGAGGGACAGGGGGGTTCACCCCTCCACTTT.

The rearrangement joins TRBV4-1 to TRBJ1-1; maybe TRBD1 (6 bases). Between the trimmed V and J ends, which lost 4 bases and 5 bases, there was a span of 14 bases. This CDR3 region has 14 residues. CDR1 and CDR2 (germline): MGHRA, YSYEKL. The CDR3 sequence: CASSPLQGNTEAFF. DNA for the CDR3: TGCGCCAGCAGCCCGTTACAGGGAAATACTGAAGCTTTCTTT.

The chain is built from TRBV12-3 or TRBV12-4 and TRBJ2-3; D is perhaps TRBD2 (6 bases). Trimming took off 6 bases at V and 8 bases at J, with 15 bases between the two ends. This CDR3 contains 13 residues. CDR3 DNA: TGTGCCAGCAGGGGGGGTCTGGTTCCTACGCAGTATTTT. This encodes CASRGGLVPTQYF.

The CDR3 sequence is CATPQPPPGTAYGYTF. CDR3 DNA: TGTGCCACCCCGCAGCCACCCCCCGGGACTGCATATGGCTACACCTTC. The chain couples TRBV2 to TRBJ1-2; tentative D call: TRBD1 (5 bases). The V end was cut by 10 bases, the J end by 5 bases, with 26 bases between. The CDR3 has 16 residues. Germline CDR1 SNHLY, CDR2 FYNNEI.

V is TRBV7-8 and J is TRBJ2-7, with D possibly being TRBD2 (5 bases). The germline V gene has CDR1 SGHVS and CDR2 FQNEAQ. V was cut by 5 bases and J by 6 bases, with 17 bases left in between. This CDR3 contains 14 residues. The DNA of the CDR3 is TGTGCCAGCAGCCCAGAACTAGTAATTAGCGAGCAGTACTTC. It is translated as CASSPELVISEQYF.

J is TRBJ2-2 and V is TRBV7-6; 14 positions match TRBD2. Germline V gene lookup returns CDR1 SGHVS and CDR2 FNYEAQ. This CDR3 contains 18 residues. J was trimmed by 4 bases and V by 5 bases; bases with no gene match: 9. CDR3 protein: CASSRPGTSGSITGELFF. In nucleotides, the CDR3 is TGTGCCAGCAGCCGCCCTGGGACTAGCGGGAGTATCACCGGGGAGCTGTTTTTT.

J is TRBJ1-6 and V is TRBV28; D possibly corresponds to TRBD1 (6 bases). CDR3 size: 13 residues. V lost 6 bases and J 9 bases, leaving 12 bases between the germline ends. Germline V gene data show CDR1 as MDHEN and CDR2 as SYDVKM. The CDR3 here is CASSLGGVSPLHF. The CDR3 DNA is TGTGCCAGCAGCCTAGGGGGGGTTTCACCCCTCCACTTT.

The CDR3 loop is CASSYSRIPEREQYF. CDR3 DNA: TGTGCCAGCAGTTACTCGAGAATCCCGGAGAGGGAGCAGTACTTC. The V call is TRBV6-2 or TRBV6-3, the J call TRBJ2-7; D remains unclear. CDR1 is MNHEY, CDR2 SVGEGT, per germline. Trimming took off 0 bases at V and 7 bases at J, with 16 bases between the two ends. The CDR3 extends over 15 amino acids.

About this clone itself: Other nucleotide sequences in the sample specify the same CDR3. The rearrangement uses TRBV19 and TRBJ1-5; weak D call: TRBD1 (5 bases). CDR1 is LNHDA, CDR2 SQIVND, per germline (reference sequence). V was clipped by 3 bases and J by 1 base, with 10 bases between them. CDR3 size: 15 residues. CDR3 region: CASSIGGASNQPQHF. CDR3 nucleotides: TGTGCCAGTAGTATTGGTGGGGCAAGCAATCAGCCCCAGCATTTT.

The V call is TRBV9, the J call TRBJ1-3; TRBD1 matches at 8 bases. V lost 0 bases and J lost 7; bases outside the gene matches: 6. CDR1 SGDLS and CDR2 YYNGEE come from the germline V gene. CDR3 length equals 15 residues. CDR3 sequence (DNA): TGTGCCAGCAGCGTAGATGGACAGGGAAGGAACACCATATATTTT. Translated, it gives CASSVDGQGRNTIYF.

This rearrangement joins TRBV7-2 to TRBJ2-1; possibly TRBD2 for D (6 bases). Germline assignment: CDR1 SGHTA and CDR2 FQGNSA. This CDR3 region has 15 residues. Trimming removed 2 bases at V and 3 bases at J, with 11 bases between. This CDR3 reads CASSLPAGYYNEQFF. The DNA of the CDR3 is TGTGCCAGCAGCTTACCGGCGGGGTACTACAATGAGCAGTTCTTC.

V and J are TRBV5-5 and TRBJ1-1; 7 bases are a match to TRBD1. Germline V lookup: CDR1 SGHKS, CDR2 YYEKEE (reference sequence). Trimming removed 3 bases from V and 7 bases from J; junction bases left unmatched: 6. The CDR3 is 13 amino acids. The CDR3 DNA follows: TGTGCCAGCAGCTGGACAGGAGATATTGAAGCTTTCTTT. Its translation: CASSWTGDIEAFF.

The gene calls are TRBV9 and TRBJ2-1, with TRBD2 identical over 8 bases. CDR3 length: 15 residues. With 0 bases clipped from V and 4 bases from J, the junction kept 3 bases outside the gene matches. CDR1 and CDR2 from the germline V gene are SGDLS and YYNGEE. CDR3 in DNA: TGTGCCAGCAGCGTAGCACTAGCGGAGTACAATGAGCAGTTCTTC. Translated, it gives CASSVALAEYNEQFF.

V and J are TRBV6-5 and TRBJ1-5; perhaps TRBD1 as D (5 bases). V dropped 6 bases and J dropped 6 bases, with 18 bases sitting between them. Per germline, CDR1 MNHEY and CDR2 SVGAGI. This CDR3 region has 15 residues. The CDR3 is CASRAVNGGGQPQHF. In DNA, the CDR3 is TGTGCCAGCAGGGCGGTTAATGGGGGGGGTCAGCCCCAGCATTTT.

The J gene is TRBJ2-1, the V gene TRBV29-1; D may be TRBD2 (6 bases). Germline V gene sequence: CDR1 SQVTM, CDR2 ANQGSEA. With 5 bases removed from V and 6 bases from J, the gap between germline ends came to 14 bases. The length of the CDR3 is 13 residues. CDR3 nucleotide sequence: TGCAGCGTTTCCGGGACTCCTTCCAATGAGCAGTTCTTC. This gives the protein CSVSGTPSNEQFF.

V gene TRBV4-2 combines with J gene TRBJ1-4; D is uncertain. V was trimmed by 5 bases and J by 4 bases, leaving 17 bases between them. Germline CDR1 and CDR2: LGHNA and YNFKEQ. This CDR3 has 16 residues. The CDR3 sequence is CASSGSGFLNNEKLFF. In DNA form, the CDR3 reads TGTGCCAGCAGCGGATCCGGGTTTCTTAATAATGAAAAACTGTTTTTT.

J is TRBJ2-7 and V is TRBV5-1; maybe TRBD2 (7 bases). CDR1 and CDR2 from the germline V gene are SGHRS and YFSETQ. The CDR3 has 14 amino acids. Trimming removed 6 bases at V and 5 bases at J, with 18 bases between. CDR3 DNA: TGCGCCAGCACGTTAGGGGGGGCATTGGACGAGCAGTACTTC. Its translation: CASTLGGALDEQYF.

This rearrangement joins TRBV15 to TRBJ2-7; the D gene is possibly TRBD2 (5 bases). Germline CDR1 LNHNV, CDR2 YYDKDF (reference sequence). Trimming stripped 0 bases from V and 0 bases from J, with 9 bases between. CDR3 size: 15 residues. CDR3 sequence reads: CATSRDPGSSYEQYF. The CDR3 DNA reads as TGTGCCACCAGCAGAGATCCGGGGAGCTCCTACGAGCAGTACTTC.

The V gene is TRBV6-1, the J gene TRBJ1-1; D is unresolved. There are 16 residues in the CDR3. Trimming took 2 bases from V and 0 from J, leaving 13 bases between them. CDR1 is MNHNS, CDR2 SASEGT, per germline. This chain's CDR3 is CASSEPGSPMNTEAFF. The CDR3, as DNA: TGTGCCAGCAGTGAACCGGGTTCGCCCATGAACACTGAAGCTTTCTTT.

This clone was seen more than once but under ten times. The chain couples TRBV4-1 to TRBJ1-4; D is ambiguous. This CDR3 has 17 residues. Germline V lookup: CDR1 MGHRA, CDR2 YSYEKL. V gave up 4 bases and J gave up 4 bases, with 19 bases separating them. The CDR3, as DNA: TGCGCCAGCAGCCCCTCCGGGAGGGTTAACCTTAATGAAAAACTGTTTTTT. Residues: CASSPSGRVNLNEKLFF.

Notes on this clone: One end of the junction varies from germline; a read error may be responsible. V is TRBV3-1 (or the pseudogene TRBV3-2) and J is TRBJ2-1, with 13 bases lining up with TRBD2. This CDR3 region has 16 residues. Per germline, CDR1 LGHDT and CDR2 YNNKEL (reference sequence). This chain's CDR3 is CASSQGGTSGANKQFF. Here the CDR3 DNA reads TGTGCCAGCAGCCAAGGAGGGACTAGCGGGGCCAATAAGCAGTTCTTC.

The rearrangement uses TRBV2 and TRBJ2-3; D uncertain. Germline V gene data show CDR1 as SNHLY and CDR2 as FYNNEI. The V end was cut by 2 bases, the J end by 0 bases, with 6 bases between. The CDR3 spans 14 residues. In DNA, the CDR3 is TGTGCCAGCAGTGAACTACCTAGCACAGATACGCAGTATTTT. Its protein product is CASSELPSTDTQYF.

The J gene is TRBJ2-3, the V gene TRBV6-4; D is possibly TRBD2 (6 bases). Germline V gene data show CDR1 as MRHNA and CDR2 as SNTAGT. The CDR3 has 16 amino acids. V was clipped by 0 bases and J by 2 bases, with 12 bases between them. The CDR3 region is CASSDSRLVHTDTQYF. CDR3 DNA: TGTGCCAGCAGTGACTCGAGACTAGTGCACACAGATACGCAGTATTTT.

J is TRBJ1-5 and V is TRBV7-8; 10 nucleotides align to TRBD1. V gave up 5 bases and J gave up 4 bases; unmatched junction bases: 11. The CDR3 runs 17 residues. The germline V gene encodes CDR1 SGHVS and CDR2 FQNEAQ. The CDR3 bases are TGTGCCAGCAGCCCCAAGGCGGGACAGGGGTGGAATCAGCCCCAGCATTTT. This translates into CASSPKAGQGWNQPQHF.